This paragraph covers one TCR beta chain sequence. This entry belongs to a study of blood T cell repertoires in COVID-19. The CDR3 covers 13 residues. Germline trimming cut 5 bases from V and 8 bases from J; bases unmatched to any gene: 8. The germline CDR1 and CDR2 sequences are MNHEY and SMNVEV (reference sequence). Assay used: immunoSEQ multiplex PCR; TCRdb lists only in-frame clones, some missing. In the table there are about 200,000 clones, 75% to 90% of which are singletons. This sequence was found in a man in his forties with acute or convalescent COVID-19. The V and J genes are TRBV27 and TRBJ2-7; 8 bases fit TRBD1. Sequencing was done on a sample of peripheral blood. The chain's CDR3 is CASSPGDRPKQYF. Written as DNA, the CDR3 is TGTGCCAGCAGTCCCGGGGACAGGCCCAAGCAGTACTTC.